This T cell receptor (beta chain) comes out of a study of glioma-infiltrating T cells. Whole-study results and caveats: Signature shared blood CDR3 motifs were enriched in low-divergence and depleted in high-divergence patients.

V shed 5 bases and J shed 8 bases, with 19 bases lying between them. The CDR3 has 15 residues. Amplification of TCR alpha and beta CDR3 regions from RNA used iRepertoire nested multiplex PCR. Input was roughly 100-450 ng of tissue mRNA or PBMC total RNA. Each CDR3 protein is one row after TCRdb ran MiXCR on the multiplex PCR reads. The repertoire holds more than 300,000 distinct CDR3 sequences, about two fifths seen once, with more than 10% in the top ten. On this clonotype: Its target is not known.

This receptor was taken from a human donor with low-grade glioma or glioblastoma, undergoing nonglioma brain surgery, or in good health (not recorded which). The rearrangement uses TRBV12-3 or TRBV12-4 and TRBJ2-1; perhaps TRBD2 as D (5 bases). The sample comprised glioma tissue, nonneoplastic brain tissue, or PBMCs (not recorded which). The CDR3 DNA reads TGTGCCAGCAGTCAGACCCGTCTGGGCGGGCATGAGCAGTTCTTC. Residues: CASSQTRLGGHEQFF.